Here is one TCR beta chain with its context. Authors' data handling: Amplifying reference gene primers gave estimates of nucleated cell counts. Data came from immunoSEQ multiplex PCR; TCRdb stores just in-frame clones and leaves some out. Clone size and the V and J calls come from that table; the DNA yielded D and trimming. In the table there are roughly 38,000 clones, 90% of which are singletons. The sample originates from a study of blood T cell repertoires in COVID-19. Study context: The samples span acute and convalescent COVID-19 from the United States, Italy and Spain. T cells, B-cell-depleted T cells, or PBMCs supplied cDNA or gDNA.

The CDR3 sequence is 16 residues long. Sequencing was carried out using peripheral blood. This TCR derives from a man in his 60s with active or convalescent COVID-19. J is TRBJ1-2 and V is TRBV21-1. TRBV21-1 is a pseudogene segment. The CDR3 spells CASSRSGAPDPYGYTF. The CDR3 DNA is TGTGCCAGCAGCAGATCCGGAGCTCCAGACCCCTATGGCTACACCTTC.